This is a list of T cell receptor beta chains from one sample in a study of blood T cells in healthy people across ages. A single record per CDR3 protein comes from TCRdb applying MiXCR to the 5' RACE reads. The repertoire holds about 1.6 million distinct CDR3 sequences, with about 31% as singletons. The source material was blood. Receptors were obtained from a woman aged 25 to 39 in good health. The CDR3 runs from the conserved cysteine through the conserved F or W. The D gene is left open where the match is weak. The size of a clone is reported for some rows only, either as once, few or many, or as a class for expanded clones.

J | size | V | D | CDR3 | DNA
TRBJ2-1 | - | TRBV30 | - | CAWTGGRDEQFF | TGTGCCTGGACTGGCGGAAGGGATGAGCAGTTCTTC
TRBJ2-3 | few | TRBV5-1 | - | CASNPGVGITDTQYF | TGCGCCAGCAACCCCGGAGTGGGGATCACAGATACGCAGTATTTT
TRBJ2-5 | many | TRBV6-5 | - | CASSYSKETQYF | TGTGCCAGCAGTTACTCAAAAGAGACCCAGTACTTC
TRBJ2-5 | few | TRBV20-1 | TRBD2 | CSASSLAGVETQYF | TGCAGTGCTAGTTCTCTAGCGGGAGTTGAGACCCAGTACTTC
TRBJ2-7 | - | TRBV6-2/TRBV6-3 | - | CASKTRGTYEQYF | TGTGCCAGCAAAACCAGGGGAACCTACGAGCAGTACTTC
TRBJ2-5 | few | TRBV5-6 | TRBD1 | CASSLTGTGLGEQYF | TGTGCCAGCAGCTTGACCGGGACAGGGCTCGGGGAGCAGTACTTC
TRBJ2-3 | few | TRBV28 | TRBD2 | CASSLGGISDTQYF | TGTGCCAGCTCCCTCGGGGGGATCTCAGATACGCAGTATTTT
TRBJ2-1 | - | TRBV11-2 | - | CASSLPRMAHYNEQFF | TGTGCCAGCAGCCTACCCCGGATGGCCCATTACAATGAGCAGTTCTTC
TRBJ2-5 | - | TRBV20-1 | TRBD1 | CSASKDRGQETQYF | TGCAGTGCTAGTAAAGACAGGGGACAAGAGACCCAGTACTTC
TRBJ2-1 | - | TRBV20-1 | TRBD2 | CSARQGAGAYNEQFF | TGCAGTGCTAGGCAAGGGGCGGGAGCGTACAATGAGCAGTTCTTC
TRBJ2-7 | many | TRBV29-1 | TRBD2 | CSVSSSGRSYEQYF | TGCAGCGTGTCCTCTAGCGGGAGATCCTACGAGCAGTACTTC
TRBJ2-5 | many | TRBV7-2 | - | CASSSGVRETQYF | TGTGCCAGCAGCTCAGGAGTTCGGGAGACCCAGTACTTC
TRBJ2-3 | - | TRBV14 | - | CASSGSGTGARAQYF | TGTGCCAGCAGTGGCTCCGGGACTGGGGCCCGGGCGCAGTATTTT
TRBJ2-3 | few | TRBV12-3/TRBV12-4 | - | CASGPTGGTDTQYF | TGTGCCAGCGGCCCGACGGGGGGCACAGATACGCAGTATTTT
TRBJ1-4 | - | TRBV2 | TRBD1 | CASSAQGAVNEKLFF | TGTGCCAGCAGTGCACAGGGGGCAGTTAATGAAAAACTGTTTTTT
TRBJ1-2 | few | TRBV7-8 | TRBD1 | CASSARQGVDGYTF | TGTGCCAGCAGCGCAAGACAGGGAGTGGATGGCTACACCTTC
TRBJ1-1 | few | TRBV12-3/TRBV12-4 | - | CASEPWGDTEAFF | TGTGCCAGCGAACCCTGGGGGGACACTGAAGCTTTCTTT
TRBJ2-3 | - | TRBV14 | TRBD2 | CASSQGGLAPHSTDTQYF | TGTGCCAGCAGCCAAGGGGGACTAGCGCCTCACAGCACAGATACGCAGTATTTT
TRBJ2-7 | - | TRBV3-1 | - | CASSQGPYLRGSEQYF | TGTGCCAGCAGCCAAGGACCTTATCTTAGGGGGAGCGAGCAGTACTTC
TRBJ2-2 | - | TRBV20-1 | - | CSAREGLSGELFF | TGCAGTGCTAGAGAGGGGTTGTCCGGGGAGCTGTTTTTT
TRBJ2-7 | - | TRBV7-2 | - | CVSSPRGRVNQYEQYF | TGTGTCAGCAGCCCCCGGGGTAGGGTGAACCAATACGAGCAGTACTTC
TRBJ2-1 | - | TRBV27 | TRBD2 | CASSNPGGSWNEQFF | TGTGCCAGCAGTAACCCGGGAGGCTCTTGGAATGAGCAGTTCTTC
TRBJ2-1 | - | TRBV4-1 | TRBD1 | CASSQESTGVGNEQFF | TGCGCCAGCAGCCAAGAGAGTACAGGGGTGGGGAATGAGCAGTTCTTC
TRBJ2-6 | many | TRBV20-1 | TRBD2 | CSARDPGGAPDSGANVLTF | TGCAGTGCTAGAGACCCCGGGGGGGCCCCCGACTCTGGGGCCAACGTCCTGACTTTC
TRBJ2-7 | once | TRBV2 | - | CASSTRRDNSYEQYF | TGTGCCAGCAGTACCCGCAGGGACAACTCCTACGAGCAGTACTTC
TRBJ2-2 | - | TRBV3-1 | - | CASSHRAGNTGELFF | TGTGCCAGCAGCCATCGGGCGGGGAACACCGGGGAGCTGTTTTTT
TRBJ2-7 | - | TRBV6-2/TRBV6-3 | - | CASSYGPGIVYERYF | TGTGCCAGCAGTTATGGCCCCGGAATTGTGTACGAGCGGTACTTC
TRBJ1-4 | - | TRBV13 | - | CASSSERSLEKLFF | TGTGCCAGCAGCTCGGAGAGGTCTCTGGAAAAACTGTTTTTT
TRBJ2-7 | few | TRBV20-1 | TRBD2 | CSARGLAGVNVHEQYF | TGCAGTGCTAGGGGCCTAGCGGGAGTGAACGTCCACGAGCAGTACTTC
TRBJ2-1 | few | TRBV4-1 | - | CASSQPLTRVGNEQFF | TGCGCCAGCAGCCAACCGCTAACCAGGGTGGGCAATGAGCAGTTCTTC
TRBJ1-2 | - | TRBV29-1 | TRBD1 | CSVTSGGRRGYTF | TGCAGCGTCACGTCAGGGGGCCGCAGGGGCTACACCTTC
TRBJ2-2 | - | TRBV9 | - | CASSVGGSNTGELFF | TGTGCCAGCAGCGTAGGGGGGTCGAACACCGGGGAGCTGTTTTTT
TRBJ2-3 | - | TRBV7-6 | - | CASSSAGVLTDTQYF | TGTGCCAGCAGCTCCGCTGGCGTACTCACAGATACGCAGTATTTT
TRBJ2-3 | few | TRBV5-1 | - | CASSLVRWTDTQYF | TGCGCCAGCAGCTTGGTCAGGTGGACAGATACGCAGTATTTT
TRBJ2-1 | - | TRBV6-7 | - | CASSYGVGPLKWAGCNEQFF | TGTGCCAGCAGTTACGGCGTCGGACCGTTGAAATGGGCTGGTTGCAATGAGCAGTTCTTC
TRBJ1-2 | - | TRBV12-3/TRBV12-4 | - | CASRRLSTGYTDGYTF | TGTGCCAGCAGACGTCTTTCGACAGGTTATACGGATGGCTACACCTTC
TRBJ2-1 | many | TRBV20-1 | TRBD2 | CSAPGTSGYNEQFF | TGCAGTGCTCCCGGGACTAGCGGCTACAATGAGCAGTTCTTC
TRBJ2-5 | many | TRBV7-2 | TRBD1 | CASSLRGQRKETQYF | TGTGCCAGCAGCCTAAGGGGACAGAGGAAAGAGACCCAGTACTTC
TRBJ2-1 | many | TRBV24-1 | - | CATSVGTRNEQFF | TGTGCCACCAGTGTTGGAACCCGCAATGAGCAGTTCTTC
TRBJ2-5 | many | TRBV10-3 | - | CAISPPGGGETQYF | TGTGCCATCAGCCCCCCTGGGGGTGGGGAGACCCAGTACTTC
TRBJ2-7 | few | TRBV12-3/TRBV12-4 | TRBD2 | CASSKGLAGPLSYEQYF | TGTGCCAGCAGTAAGGGACTAGCGGGCCCACTTTCCTACGAGCAGTACTTC
TRBJ2-3 | - | TRBV28 | - | CASSFLSGASTDTQYF | TGTGCCAGCAGTTTTTTGAGCGGAGCGAGCACAGATACGCAGTATTTT
TRBJ2-1 | - | TRBV5-4 | TRBD2 | CASSRNLAGAPNNEQFF | TGTGCCAGCAGCCGGAACCTAGCGGGAGCCCCCAACAATGAGCAGTTCTTC